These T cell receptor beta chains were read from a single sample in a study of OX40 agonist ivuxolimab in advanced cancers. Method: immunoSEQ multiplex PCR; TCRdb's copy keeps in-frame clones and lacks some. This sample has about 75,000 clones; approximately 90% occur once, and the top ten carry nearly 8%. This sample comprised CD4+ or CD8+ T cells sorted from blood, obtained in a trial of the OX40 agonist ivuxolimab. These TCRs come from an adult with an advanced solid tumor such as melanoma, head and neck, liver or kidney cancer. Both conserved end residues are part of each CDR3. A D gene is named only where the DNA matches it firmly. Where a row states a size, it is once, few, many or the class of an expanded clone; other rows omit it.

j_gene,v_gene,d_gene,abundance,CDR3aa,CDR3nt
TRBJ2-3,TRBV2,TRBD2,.,CASRLSGTSGGADLDTQYF,TGTGCCAGCAGATTATCCGGGACTAGCGGGGGGGCCGATTTAGATACGCAGTATTTT
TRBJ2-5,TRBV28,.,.,CASTQAGGQETQYF,TGTGCCAGCACCCAAGCTGGGGGCCAAGAGACCCAGTACTTC
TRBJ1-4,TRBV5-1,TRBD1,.,CASSLMTGEVRGNEKLFF,TGCGCCAGCAGCTTGATGACAGGGGAAGTAAGGGGTAATGAAAAACTGTTTTTT
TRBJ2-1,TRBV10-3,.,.,CAIGERPSSYNEQFF,TGTGCCATCGGGGAGCGGCCTTCCTCCTACAATGAGCAGTTCTTC
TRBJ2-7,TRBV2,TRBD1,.,CASRRGQGYEQYF,TGTGCCAGCAGGAGGGGACAGGGCTACGAGCAGTACTTC
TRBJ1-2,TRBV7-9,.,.,CASSLDISNYGYTF,TGTGCCAGCAGCCTCGACATTAGTAACTATGGCTACACCTTC
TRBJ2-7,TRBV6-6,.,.,CASSVDTILYEQYF,TGTGCCAGCAGTGTGGACACGATACTCTACGAGCAGTACTTC
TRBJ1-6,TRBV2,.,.,CASRYRVVSPLHF,TGTGCCAGCAGATACAGGGTAGTTTCACCCCTCCACTTT
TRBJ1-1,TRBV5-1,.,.,CASSLGNGDTEAFF,TGCGCCAGCAGCTTGGGGAATGGTGACACTGAAGCTTTCTTT
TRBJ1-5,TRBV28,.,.,CASSSFSGSHQPQHF,TGTGCCAGCAGTTCCTTTTCCGGAAGCCATCAGCCCCAGCATTTT
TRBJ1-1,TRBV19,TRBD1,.,CASSATQGAVRAFF,TGTGCCAGTAGTGCCACACAGGGGGCCGTGCGTGCTTTCTTT
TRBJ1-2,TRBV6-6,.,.,CASSLIGNYGYTF,TGTGCCAGCAGTCTGATAGGGAACTATGGCTACACCTTC
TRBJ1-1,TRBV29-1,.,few,CSVQRNTEAFF,TGCAGCGTTCAGAGGAACACTGAAGCTTTCTTT
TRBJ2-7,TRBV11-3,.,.,CASSLGRASAEQYF,TGTGCCAGCAGCTTAGGCAGGGCCTCCGCCGAGCAGTACTTC
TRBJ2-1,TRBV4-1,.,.,CASSQGTWNEQFF,TGCGCCAGCAGCCAAGGGACCTGGAATGAGCAGTTCTTC
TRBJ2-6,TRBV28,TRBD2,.,CASRAGTKTLSGANVLTF,TGTGCCAGCAGGGCCGGGACTAAGACTCTTTCTGGGGCCAACGTCCTGACTTTC
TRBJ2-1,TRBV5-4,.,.,CASSSDGALSAEQFF,TGTGCCAGCAGCTCGGATGGGGCCCTTTCAGCTGAGCAGTTCTTC
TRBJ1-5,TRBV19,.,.,CASSPRVLTNQPQHF,TGTGCCAGTAGTCCGCGAGTCCTTACCAATCAGCCCCAGCATTTT
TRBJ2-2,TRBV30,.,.,CAWSVHLTGELFF,TGTGCCTGGAGTGTACACCTGACCGGGGAGCTGTTTTTT
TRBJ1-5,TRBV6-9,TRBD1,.,CASSYRTGGKDSNQPQHF,TGTGCCAGCAGTTATAGGACAGGGGGAAAAGATAGCAATCAGCCCCAGCATTTT
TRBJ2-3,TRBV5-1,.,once,CASRDRASSTDTQYF,TGCGCCAGCAGGGATCGGGCCTCTAGCACAGATACGCAGTATTTT
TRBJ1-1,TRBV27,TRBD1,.,CASSLDRGPTEAFF,TGTGCCAGCAGTTTGGACAGGGGGCCGACTGAAGCTTTCTTT
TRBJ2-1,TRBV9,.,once,CASSPDLGNYNEQFF,TGTGCCAGCAGCCCTGATCTAGGGAACTACAATGAGCAGTTCTTC
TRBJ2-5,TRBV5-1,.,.,CASSFGGLQETQYF,TGCGCCAGCAGCTTCGGGGGTCTACAAGAGACCCAGTACTTC
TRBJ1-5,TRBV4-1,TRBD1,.,CASSSQGAGSNQPQHF,TGCGCCAGCAGCTCACAGGGGGCAGGTAGCAATCAGCCCCAGCATTTT
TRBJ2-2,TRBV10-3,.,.,CAISGGQFANTGELFF,TGTGCCATCAGTGGAGGGCAGTTCGCGAACACCGGGGAGCTGTTTTTT
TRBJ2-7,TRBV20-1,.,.,CSARTRGEQYF,TGCAGTGCTAGGACGAGGGGCGAGCAGTACTTC
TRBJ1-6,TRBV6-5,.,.,CASRKHRDASPLHF,TGTGCCAGCAGGAAACACAGGGACGCTTCACCCCTCCACTTT
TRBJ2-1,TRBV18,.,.,CASSPPRATYNEQFF,TGTGCCAGCTCACCACCTCGGGCCACCTACAATGAGCAGTTCTTC
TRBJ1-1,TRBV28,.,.,CASSLAGGTEAFF,TGTGCCAGCAGTTTGGCGGGGGGCACTGAAGCTTTCTTT
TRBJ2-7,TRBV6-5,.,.,CATRAGGLGYEQYF,TGTGCCACCCGGGCTGGCGGGCTCGGCTACGAGCAGTACTTC
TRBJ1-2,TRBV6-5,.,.,CASSYMGHDYGYTF,TGTGCCAGCAGTTATATGGGACATGACTATGGCTACACCTTC
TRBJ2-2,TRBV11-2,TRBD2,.,CASSQTSGRVGELFF,TGTGCCAGCAGCCAGACTAGCGGGAGGGTCGGGGAGCTGTTTTTT
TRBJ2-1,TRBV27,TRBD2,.,CASSPGTSGSSGAKQFF,TGTGCCAGCAGTCCCGGGACTAGCGGGAGTTCGGGAGCGAAGCAGTTCTTC
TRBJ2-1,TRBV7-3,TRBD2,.,CASSQGARGGAGEQFF,TGTGCCAGCAGCCAGGGTGCTCGCGGGGGGGCCGGAGAGCAGTTCTTC
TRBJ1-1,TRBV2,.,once,CASSGEMGGTEAFF,TGTGCCAGCAGTGGAGAGATGGGGGGCACTGAAGCTTTCTTT
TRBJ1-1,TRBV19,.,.,CASSMPWKTGIGTEAFF,TGTGCCAGTAGTATGCCCTGGAAAACAGGGATTGGCACTGAAGCTTTCTTT
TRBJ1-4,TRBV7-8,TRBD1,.,CASSLRDRGEKLFF,TGTGCCAGCAGCCTGCGGGACAGGGGAGAAAAACTGTTTTTT
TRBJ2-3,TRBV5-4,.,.,CASSLRAGTDTQYF,TGTGCCAGCAGCTTGCGAGCGGGCACAGATACGCAGTATTTT
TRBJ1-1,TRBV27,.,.,CASSAPRGNEAFF,TGTGCCAGCAGTGCCCCCCGAGGGAATGAAGCTTTCTTT
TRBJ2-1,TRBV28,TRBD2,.,CASSLIGLAVGNEQFF,TGTGCCAGCAGCCTTATAGGACTAGCTGTGGGCAATGAGCAGTTCTTC
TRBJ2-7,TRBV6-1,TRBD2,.,CASRGGPNEQYF,TGTGCCAGCAGGGGAGGGCCAAACGAGCAGTACTTC
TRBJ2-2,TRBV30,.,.,CAWSVKKGGELFF,TGTGCCTGGAGTGTAAAGAAAGGCGGGGAGCTGTTTTTT
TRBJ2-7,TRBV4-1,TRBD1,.,CASSRTGGTYEQYF,TGCGCCAGCAGCCGGACAGGGGGAACCTACGAGCAGTACTTC
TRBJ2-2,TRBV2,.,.,CVRRDSNTGELFF,TGTGTTAGGAGGGACAGTAACACCGGGGAGCTGTTTTTT
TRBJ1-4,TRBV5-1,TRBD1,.,CASTRDRGRNEKLFF,TGCGCCAGCACTCGCGACAGGGGGCGAAATGAAAAACTGTTTTTT
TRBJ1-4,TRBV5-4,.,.,CASRLIGDEKLFF,TGTGCCAGCAGATTGATAGGTGATGAAAAACTGTTTTTT
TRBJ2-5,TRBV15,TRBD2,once,CATLTGTSGGVQETQYF,TGTGCCACCTTGACCGGGACTAGCGGGGGGGTCCAAGAGACCCAGTACTTC
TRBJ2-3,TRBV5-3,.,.,CASSLQGEDTQYF,TGTGCCAGCAGCTTACAAGGCGAAGATACGCAGTATTTT
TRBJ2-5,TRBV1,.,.,CTSSQVPGGEEETQYF,TGCACCAGCAGCCAAGTCCCGGGAGGAGAAGAAGAGACCCAGTACTTC
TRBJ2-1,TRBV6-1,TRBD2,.,CASTPLAGAFSEQFF,TGTGCCAGCACCCCCCTAGCGGGGGCCTTTAGTGAGCAGTTCTTC
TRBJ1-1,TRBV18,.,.,CASSPTEGKGTEAFF,TGTGCCAGCTCACCAACGGAGGGTAAGGGGACTGAAGCTTTCTTT
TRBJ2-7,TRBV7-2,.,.,CASSSGTRESF,TGTGCCAGCAGCTCCGGGACACGGGAAAGTTTC
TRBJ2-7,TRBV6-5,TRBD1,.,CASSLTGIYEQYF,TGTGCCAGCAGTTTGACAGGGATCTACGAGCAGTACTTC
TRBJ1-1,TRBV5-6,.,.,CASSLVGKNTEAFF,TGTGCCAGCAGCTTGGTTGGGAAAAACACTGAAGCTTTCTTT